This T cell receptor (beta chain) was identified in a study of blood T cells in healthy people across ages (dated by TCRdb to the mid-2010s). For context, the study as a whole: In model experiments, template switching captured roughly one uniquely barcoded TCR beta cDNA molecule for every two T cells. Age-related changes in TCR beta repertoire diversity were measured in the study by deep sequencing normalized with unique cDNA molecular identifiers. Four age groups were formed from the donors: young (average around 15 years), middle-aged (less than 40), aged (around 62) and long-lived (roughly 88). The study analyzed two additional independent replicas of 1 million unique cDNA reads from the same blood draw for two donors, one aged 18 to 29 and one aged 80 or older.

General conclusions and limits of the study: Estimates of total diversity based on one million sequenced T cells were considered lower bounds and underestimates. Compared with the aged group, the long-lived group had more naive CD4+ T cells, fewer expanded clones and increased TCR diversity, suggesting age selection. Bulk unsorted PBMC profiling prevented conclusive comparison of naive and antigen-experienced compartments. Observed TCR beta diversity per million T cells fell roughly linearly with age, and a significant reduction was already apparent by age roughly 40. Because the CMV infection status of the donors was unknown, age-related changes in expanded clonotypes may potentially have been confounded. The percentage of naive T cells measured by flow cytometry correlated strongly with observed TCR beta diversity.

Notes on this clonotype: The clone's antigen remains unknown. No much larger clonotype is one base removed from it; base qualities were not supplied.

Measured from the cysteine to the phenylalanine, the CDR3 is 14 residues long. Of the read, only the CDR3 DNA is kept; its 42 bases are in frame from base 1. Trimming removed 8 bases from V and 3 bases from J, leaving 17 bases between the germline ends. CDR1 and CDR2 were assigned from the germline V gene as SNHLY and FYNNEI. The 40 or so donors, aged about 6 to 95 years, were systemically healthy Caucasian individuals from Russia. Each donor gave 8 to 10 milliliters of peripheral blood, collected into EDTA-treated Vacutainer tubes. PBMCs were isolated by Ficoll-Paque density-gradient centrifugation, with at least 7 million obtained per sample. Total RNA was extracted from PBMCs with Trizol reagent, with at least 6 micrograms obtained per sample. For every donor, flow cytometry on a PBMC aliquot measured the percentage of naive CD45RAhigh/CD27high T cells. The library was prepared using 5' RACE. Instrument on record: Illumina HiSeq 2500. The second PCR ran for roughly 7 to 12 cycles and used a J-beta primer mix along with a sample-barcoded 5' primer. A template-switch 5' adaptor carrying 12 random nucleotides introduced a unique molecular identifier onto each TCR beta cDNA molecule. Each sample yielded at least 2.5 million CDR3-containing paired-end reads. First-strand cDNA was synthesized from all RNA with the Mint cDNA synthesis kit, primed by a TRBC-specific oligonucleotide. After uracil-DNA glycosylase treatment, a first 18-cycle PCR used universal primers M1SS and BC2_uni_R on all cDNA. Processing in the source paper ran as follows. For normalization, 1 million high-quality reads, each with a distinct molecular identifier, were randomly selected from each sample. Reads sharing molecular identifiers were discarded rather than binned into consensus sequences. MiTCR, set to a Q25 quality threshold and the strictest error-elimination algorithm, was used for CDR3 identification, clonotype clustering and error correction. A nonparametric unseen species model with Euler transformation was used to estimate a lower bound on total TCR beta diversity. The public reads were quality trimmed at Q25 with fastp and then assembled into clones with MiXCR by TCRdb, keeping productive beta chains. Rows are combined by CDR3 protein, so each entry shows the most common genes and DNA. The V and J calls shown here were made by TCRdb, not taken from the authors' results. Across this sample there are 750,000 to 850,000 distinct CDR3 sequences, with roughly 25% seen only once. Under 4.5% of the sample lies in the top ten.

The sample was also linked to a second study, of T cells of mothers and their children. As that second paper reports: Donors were nine systemically healthy Caucasian individuals: three mothers and their six children. cDNA synthesis used all of the extracted RNA, with 1.5 ug of RNA in each 15 ul reaction. Sample barcodes and 2-4 random nucleotides were added via the M1S primer in the second PCR. Over 8.5 million TCR beta CDR3 reads were obtained for each mother, and 2.5 million to 3 million reads were obtained for each child. In both related and unrelated pairs, thymic selection shapes the output of TCR recombination in a similar way, with inherited differences having only a minor effect. Related mother-child pairs always showed normalized repertoire overlap that was slightly higher than in unrelated mother-child pairs, though the difference was never significant. No persistent microchimeric T cell clones were found, with a detection sensitivity of approximately 100 clones per million clonotypes. The study used deep NGS to compare TCR beta repertoires of mothers and children, seeking features distinguishing related mother-child pairs from unrelated individuals. On average, the children were approximately 11 +/- 4 years old, while the mothers were about 40 +/- 4 years old. After adapter ligation was performed with NEBNext reagents, the libraries were sequenced on an Illumina HiSeq 2000 with 100+100 nt paired-end reads. To avoid cross-contamination, the mother libraries and the child libraries were prepared a month apart and sequenced in separate runs. For each donor, between roughly 500,000 and 2,200,000 distinct TCR beta clonotypes were identified. Naive TCR beta clonotypes were estimated from low-frequency clonotypes matched to each donor's FACS-determined naive share, without sorting.

The rearranged segments are TRBV2 and TRBJ2-7; the D gene is tentatively TRBD1 or TRBD2, each matching 5 bases. The TCR comes from a boy between 10 and 17 years old in good health. The sequencing input was blood. CDR3 protein: CASSWDVSYYEQYF. Here is the DNA: TGTGCCAGCTCCTGGGACGTCTCCTACTACGAGCAGTACTTC.